A single sample gave rise to the 31 T cell receptor beta chains below, sequenced in a study of T cells expressing NK-cell markers. TCRdb re-called the 5' RACE reads and catalogs CDR3 proteins one per entry, DNA excluded. Its listing shows about half a million distinct CDR3 sequences. Material: blood T cells: a sorted CD56 or NKG2C T cell subset, CD4+ or CD8+ T cells, or bulk PBMC T cells (not recorded which). The receptors shown here come from a woman aged 50 to 60 in good health.

J is TRBJ2-2 and V is TRBV24-1; TCRdb indicates TRBD1, and absent DNA this call remains unverified. The CDR3 runs 13 residues. Germline V gives CDR1 KGHDR, CDR2 SFDVKD. The CDR3 loop is CATRGTGTGELFF.

The J gene is TRBJ2-3, the V gene TRBV11-2; TCRdb gives TRBD2 as the D gene, but with no DNA this cannot be confirmed. Germline V gene data show CDR1 as SGHAT and CDR2 as FQNNGV. The CDR3 has 15 amino acids. CDR3 residues: CASSFGRPSTDTQYF.

The V gene is TRBV11-2, the J gene TRBJ2-5; the D call from TCRdb, TRBD2, cannot be confirmed without DNA. This CDR3 comprises 14 residues. Germline V CDR1 and CDR2: SGHAT, FQNNGV. CDR3 region: CASRGLRKKETQYF.

The V gene is TRBV7-3, the J gene TRBJ2-1. The germline V gene has CDR1 SGHTA and CDR2 FQGTGA. The CDR3 covers 12 residues. The CDR3 is CASSFDDNEQFF. The full variable domain, completed using reference TRBV7-3 and TRBJ2-1, is GAGVSQTPSNKVTEKGKYVELRCDPISGHTALYWYRQSLGQGPEFLIYFQGTGAADDSGLPNDRFFAVRPEGSVSTLKIQRTERGDSAVYLCASSFDDNEQFFGPGTRLTVL.

The chain combines TRBV6-4 with TRBJ2-3; TCRdb outputs TRBD2, but without DNA this stays unchecked. The CDR3 has 15 residues. Germline loops: CDR1 MRHNA, CDR2 SNTAGT. The CDR3 protein is CASKVSSGSSDTQYF.

J is TRBJ2-2 and V is TRBV5-1; TCRdb indicates TRBD1, and absent DNA this call remains unverified. This CDR3 region has 16 residues. Germline lookup yields CDR1 SGHRS and CDR2 YFSETQ. CDR3 protein: CASRKPGQGLTGELFF.

The chain carries TRBV2 and TRBJ2-5; TCRdb selects TRBD2, and the lack of DNA leaves this call unchecked. Germline V lookup: CDR1 SNHLY, CDR2 FYNNEI. The CDR3 has 16 amino acids. The CDR3 sequence: CASRGGLAGPEGTQYF. Looking up the rest from reference TRBV2 and TRBJ2-5 gives the full variable domain: EPEVTQTPSHQVTQMGQEVILRCVPISNHLYFYWYRQILGQKVEFLVSFYNNEISEKSEIFDDQFSVERPDGSNFTLKIRSTKLEDSAMYFCASRGGLAGPEGTQYFGPGTRLLVL.

The chain combines TRBV7-7 with TRBJ2-1. The length of the CDR3 is 14 residues. Germline CDR1 SSHAT, CDR2 FNYEAQ (reference sequence). CDR3 residues: CASSFNGVHNEQFF. Full variable domain (remainder filled in from reference TRBV7-7 and TRBJ2-1): GAGVSQSPRYKVTKRGQDVTLRCDPISSHATLYWYQQALGQGPEFLTYFNYEAQPDKSGLPSDRFSAERPEGSISTLTIQRTEQRDSAMYRCASSFNGVHNEQFFGPGTRLTVL.

This chain connects TRBV10-3 to TRBJ2-5. The CDR3 is 14 residues long. Germline values: CDR1 ENHRY, CDR2 SYGVKD. This CDR3 is CAISQAGIQETQYF.

V and J are TRBV5-1 and TRBJ1-2. CDR1 SGHRS and CDR2 YFSETQ come from the germline V gene. The CDR3 has 13 amino acids. The CDR3 region is CASSSGVEYGYTF.

V is TRBV12-3 or TRBV12-4 and J is TRBJ1-5. The CDR3 covers 15 residues. The chain's CDR3 is CASTPDPLGNQPQHF.

The chain is built from TRBV20-1 and TRBJ2-1; the D call from TCRdb, TRBD1, cannot be confirmed without DNA. Per the germline V gene, CDR1 is DFQATT and CDR2 is SNEGSKA (reference sequence). The CDR3 totals 12 residues. CDR3 amino acids: CSGDSPRGEQFF.

This rearrangement joins TRBV27 to TRBJ2-3. Looked up from germline, CDR1 is MNHEY and CDR2 is SMNVEV (reference sequence). The CDR3 length is 15 residues. The chain's CDR3 is CASSLSMVALSTQYF.

CDR3 loop: CASSLVSSAETQYF. The V call is TRBV5-1, the J call TRBJ2-5; lacking DNA, the TRBD2 call made by TCRdb goes unchecked. The CDR3 sequence is 14 residues long. Germline values: CDR1 SGHRS, CDR2 YFSETQ. Complete variable domain (other parts from reference TRBV5-1 and TRBJ2-5): KAGVTQTPRYLIKTRGQQVTLSCSPISGHRSVSWYQQTPGQGLQFLFEYFSETQRNKGNFPGRFSGRQFSNSRSEMNVSTLELGDSALYLCASSLVSSAETQYFGPGTRLLVL.

This sequence joins TRBV5-5 and TRBJ2-2. CDR1 is SGHKS and CDR2 is YYEKEE in the germline V gene (reference sequence). The CDR3 has 18 amino acids. The CDR3 reads CASSWDWVGSANTGELFF.

The chain carries TRBV20-1 and TRBJ2-7. The CDR3 length is 13 residues. Germline assignment: CDR1 DFQATT and CDR2 SNEGSKA (reference sequence). The CDR3 sequence is CSVTMSTHYEQYF.

The J gene is TRBJ2-1, the V gene TRBV15; TCRdb calls TRBD1, which cannot be checked without DNA. The CDR3 has 15 amino acids. Looked up from germline, CDR1 is LNHNV and CDR2 is YYDKDF (reference sequence). CDR3 in amino acids: CATSREGTAWNEQFF.

The chain links TRBV6-6 to TRBJ2-2; TCRdb designates TRBD2, a call that cannot be tested without DNA. Germline CDR1 is MNHNY and CDR2 is SVGAGI (reference sequence). The CDR3 has 17 residues. The CDR3 sequence: CASSSARLAENTGELFF.

The chain uses TRBV6-5 and TRBJ2-2; there is no DNA to check the TCRdb D call of TRBD1. The CDR3 has 18 residues. CDR1 and CDR2 from the germline V gene are MNHEY and SVGAGI. The CDR3 sequence: CASSFGTGGAGNTGELFF.

The CDR3 here is CASSLGQWRADTQYF. The rearrangement links TRBV5-1 to TRBJ2-3; TCRdb proposes TRBD2, but this gene call is untestable without DNA. The germline V gene encodes CDR1 SGHRS and CDR2 YFSETQ. CDR3 size: 15 residues.

The genes are TRBV15 and TRBJ1-1; checking the TCRdb D call of TRBD1 is not possible without DNA. Per germline, CDR1 LNHNV and CDR2 YYDKDF (reference sequence). The CDR3 covers 14 residues. CDR3 sequence: CATSRTGTLAEAFF.

The chain joins TRBV24-1 to TRBJ2-1; TCRdb's assignment of TRBD2 cannot be checked, as there is no DNA. This CDR3 is built from 16 residues. Germline assignment: CDR1 KGHDR and CDR2 SFDVKD. The CDR3 is CATSHSGRGGYNEQFF.

This sequence joins TRBV3-1 and TRBJ1-2; the TRBD1 assignment by TCRdb is unverifiable without DNA. The CDR3 runs to 13 residues. Looked up from germline, CDR1 is LGHDT and CDR2 is YNNKEL (reference sequence). CDR3 sequence reads: CASRQGSDYGYTF.

V and J are TRBV5-1 and TRBJ2-5. The CDR3 has 14 amino acids. Per the germline V gene, CDR1 is SGHRS and CDR2 is YFSETQ. CDR3 loop: CASSDWSAEETQYF. Using reference TRBV5-1 and TRBJ2-5 for the parts outside the CDR3, the full variable domain is KAGVTQTPRYLIKTRGQQVTLSCSPISGHRSVSWYQQTPGQGLQFLFEYFSETQRNKGNFPGRFSGRQFSNSRSEMNVSTLELGDSALYLCASSDWSAEETQYFGPGTRLLVL.

The chain links TRBV5-4 to TRBJ1-1; the TCRdb D gene call, TRBD1, has no DNA to confirm it. Per the germline V gene, CDR1 is SGHNT and CDR2 is YYREEE (reference sequence). This CDR3 is built from 15 residues. The CDR3 protein is CASSTPTGGGTEAFF.

The chain couples TRBV12-5 to TRBJ2-3; no DNA is available, so the TRBD1 call from TCRdb remains unchecked. Per germline, CDR1 LGHNT and CDR2 FRNRAP. The CDR3 spans 18 residues. The CDR3 sequence is CASGLVVARGITADTQYF.

The chain uses TRBV6-5 and TRBJ2-3; the D gene TCRdb calls, TRBD2, cannot be checked with no DNA. This CDR3 comprises 17 residues. Germline V gene sequence: CDR1 MNHEY, CDR2 SVGAGI. CDR3 loop: CASSYSMDSGRKDTQYF.

This chain connects TRBV18 to TRBJ2-1; TCRdb indicates TRBD2, and absent DNA this call remains unverified. The CDR3 is 15 amino acids. Germline lookup yields CDR1 KGHSH and CDR2 LQKENI. The CDR3 protein is CASSPDKASYNEQFF.

The CDR3 spells CASSFLGGQGTDTQYF. This chain joins TRBV5-6 and TRBJ2-3; absent DNA, TCRdb's TRBD1 call cannot be checked. Germline loops: CDR1 SGHDT, CDR2 YYEEEE. The CDR3 loop spans 16 amino acids.

The chain has TRBV11-3 and TRBJ2-3. CDR1 is SGHNT, CDR2 YENEEA, per germline. This CDR3 region has 13 residues. The CDR3 here is CASSLASADTQYF.

The chain links TRBV15 to TRBJ2-2; the TCRdb call, TRBD2, lacks DNA for checking. Germline V gene data show CDR1 as LNHNV and CDR2 as YYDKDF (reference sequence). The length of the CDR3 is 15 residues. CDR3 residues: CATSLAGGFGGELFF. The variable domain in full, with the rest retrieved from reference TRBV15 and TRBJ2-2, is DAMVIQNPRYQVTQFGKPVTLSCSQTLNHNVMYWYQQKSSQAPKLLFHYYDKDFNNEADTPDNFQSRRPNTSFCFLDIRSPGLGDTAMYLCATSLAGGFGGELFFGEGSRLTVL.